The sequence of this T cell receptor beta chain was determined in a study of cytotoxic CD8 clonotypes in ibrutinib-treated CLL. Study-level background: The patient breakdown showed under 12 relapsed/refractory and roughly 14 treatment-naive cases, with 17 to 18 IGHV unmutated. Investigators collected response samples after a median roughly 13 months of treatment, range 6 to 36. Study-level results: Sustained-remission patients were sampled at different times than progressing patients were.

The CDR3 sequence is 13 residues long. Per the germline V gene, CDR1 is MDHEN and CDR2 is SYDVKM. The V gene lost 2 bases and the J gene lost 3 bases, with 8 bases spanning the gap. Some clones are missing from TCRdb's copy, which holds only in-frame ones; the method was immunoSEQ multiplex PCR. Here the sample spans approximately 140,000 clones, approximately 89% being singletons. Comment on this clone: What it binds is not known.

Specimen: PBMCs, collected after 12 months of ibrutinib treatment. The chain recombines TRBV28 with TRBJ2-7; D is perhaps TRBD2 (5 bases). The sequence derives from a human donor with chronic lymphocytic leukemia. The CDR3 sequence: CASSLGGLYEQYF. CDR3 DNA: TGTGCCAGCAGTTTAGGAGGCCTCTACGAGCAGTACTTC. The entire variable domain, with the rest obtained from reference TRBV28 and TRBJ2-7, is as follows: DVKVTQSSRYLVKRTGEKVFLECVQDMDHENMFWYRQDPGLGLRLIYFSYDVKMKEKGDIPEGYSVSREKKERFSLILESASTNQTSMYLCASSLGGLYEQYFGPGTRLTVT.